This T cell receptor (beta chain) appears in the sequencing data of a study of shared clonotypes between healthy human individuals. V dropped 2 bases and J dropped 3; count of bases not matched to a gene: 15. The CDR3 is 19 amino acids. CDR1 is MGHRA, CDR2 YSYEKL, per germline. On this clone: Its antigen is not identified.

Findings and limits, study-wide: Sampling covered blood only; tissue repertoires likely differ. Limited genetic and exposure-history diversity came from having few donors.

Sequencing used immunoSEQ multiplex PCR; TCRdb keeps in-frame clones, though not all of them. The table shows roughly 640,000 clones, with around 97% occurring only once. The genes are TRBV4-1 and TRBJ2-7, with 11 positions matching TRBD2. Sequenced material: naive CD4+ T cells sorted from blood. Subset in this sample: CD45RA+ positively selected. The clonotype was recovered from a woman aged 30 to 39 in good health. The CDR3 nucleotides read TGCGCCAGCAGCCAAACTCCCGGGACTAGCGGCCGGAGTGGCTACGAGCAGTACTTC. Its translation: CASSQTPGTSGRSGYEQYF.